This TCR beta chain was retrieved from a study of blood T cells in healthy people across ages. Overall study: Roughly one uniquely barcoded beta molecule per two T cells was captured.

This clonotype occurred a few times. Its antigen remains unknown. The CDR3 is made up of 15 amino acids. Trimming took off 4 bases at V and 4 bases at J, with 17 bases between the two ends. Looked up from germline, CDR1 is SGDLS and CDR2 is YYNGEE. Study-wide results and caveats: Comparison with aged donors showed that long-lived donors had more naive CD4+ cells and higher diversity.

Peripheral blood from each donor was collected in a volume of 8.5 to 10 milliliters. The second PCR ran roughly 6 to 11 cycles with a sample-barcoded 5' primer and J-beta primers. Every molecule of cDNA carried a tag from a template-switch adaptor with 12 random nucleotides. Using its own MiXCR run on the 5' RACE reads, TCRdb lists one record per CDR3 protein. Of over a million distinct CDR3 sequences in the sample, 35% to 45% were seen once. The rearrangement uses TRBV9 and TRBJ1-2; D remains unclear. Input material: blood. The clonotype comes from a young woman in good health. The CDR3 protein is CASSSYSGSSYGYTF. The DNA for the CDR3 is TGTGCCAGCAGCTCTTACTCGGGGAGCTCCTATGGCTACACCTTC.